This record looks at one TCR beta chain sequence and its context. This clone was observed a handful of times. Its antigen remains undetermined. No much larger clonotype is one base removed from it; base qualities were not supplied. The sample belongs to a study of beta chain features in type 1 diabetes (dated by TCRdb to between 2018 and 2020). Concerning the study at large: Mean age, gender distribution, total cell number and subset yield were not different between patients and healthy donors. A total of about 110,000,000 sorted cells were examined across all samples, and a strong correlation was observed between cell number per subset and RNA yield. The study compared TCRB repertoires of sorted circulating CD4+ T cell subsets between recently diagnosed type 1 diabetes patients and matched healthy donors. Whereas all 28 donors provided naive and central memory subsets, regulatory and stem cell-like memory subsets were isolated from just 8 patients and about eight healthy donors. Findings and caveats that apply to the study as a whole: Only small numbers of individuals were included in the HLA sub-analyses, which left unresolved whether HLA type had any influence on TCRB rearrangement. Type 1 diabetes patients showed a moderate but significant shortening of TCRB CDR3 length in all four CD4+ subsets. Naive, central memory and regulatory TCRB repertoires appeared more similar among patients than among healthy donors. Shorter templates might be favored by PCR, yet because patient and control samples were amplified and corrected together, any such skew would affect both groups equally. At VDJ recombination sites, patients with type 1 diabetes made fewer insertions and deleted more nucleotides, a pattern implying thymic rearrangement abnormalities. Sequencing cDNA rather than genomic DNA could over-represent highly expressing activated cells, although activation and CD3 levels did not differ between groups.

V and J lose 6 bases and 3 bases, and a span of 24 bases separates them. The germline V gene supplies CDR1 SQVTM and CDR2 ANQGSEA. The CDR3 starts with the cysteine, ends with the phenylalanine, and has 17 residues. The read is trimmed to its CDR3 DNA, 51 bases read in frame from base 1. From each donor, a single peripheral blood sample of about 110 mL on average was drawn into heparinised tubes. Naive, central memory, regulatory and stem cell-like memory CD4+ T cells were sorted on a BD FACSAria II using a panel including CD45RO, CCR7, CD25, CD127, CD95 and CD27. Every sorted population had a purity above 95%. PBMCs were isolated immediately by Lymphoprep density gradient centrifugation and stained directly without culture. So that batch effects would be minimized, each experiment stained and sorted samples in pairs, pairing one healthy donor with one patient. The entire amount of isolated RNA was reverse transcribed using the High Capacity cDNA Reverse Transcription Kit, so the sequenced TCRB transcripts were expressed ones. Deep immunoSEQ sequencing was applied to naive, central memory and regulatory T cell samples, giving an average of about 3.7 million total reads per sample. After sorted cells were lysed in RLT buffer, RNA was extracted with DNase-treated RNeasy Micro or Mini kits, with the choice depending on cell number. Each cell subset was processed separately to prevent cross-contamination, with patient and healthy donor samples processed together. TCRB sequences were amplified from cDNA with the immunoSEQ multiplex PCR, producing 87-bp fragments spanning the CDR3 region. Sequencing of the amplicons was performed on the Illumina HiSeq platform. The paper's data handling went like this. PCR bias was computationally corrected using synthetic template baselines, reads within Hamming distance 2 were collapsed, and singletons that could not be merged were discarded. Reads were aligned against IMGT so that V, D and J genes, CDR3 length and insertions or deletions at six rearrangement sites could be assigned. Within each subset, clonotype counts were normalized to sorted cell number, after which true diversity and Gini coefficients were computed with the tcR R package. The overlap coefficient, calculated on TCRB nucleotide sequences, was used to quantify repertoire sharing. As a proxy for the pre-selection repertoire, out-of-frame TCRB sequences from naive cells were analyzed. Here the immuneACCESS table is served through TCRdb, limited to in-frame sequences with V and J called. Missing clones are a known gap in these copies; in checked studies unresolved V genes cover under half, and the rest lacks a known reason. That table furnishes V, J and clone size, whereas the DNA furnished D and trimming. The sample table shows under 400,000 clones, and 10% to 15% are seen once. The ten largest clones represent more than 0.015% of the sample.

Sequencing was carried out using naive CD4+ T cells from blood. The sample's cell subset or site label, decoded: true naive CD4+ T cells. The sequence joins TRBV29-1 to TRBJ2-1; D gene: possibly TRBD2, on 6 matching bases. This TCR derives from a young man in good health. The DNA sequence is given as TGCAGCGTCTACCAACTAAACCGGGACTTAGGCTACAATGAGCAGTTCTTC. Its protein product is CSVYQLNRDLGYNEQFF.